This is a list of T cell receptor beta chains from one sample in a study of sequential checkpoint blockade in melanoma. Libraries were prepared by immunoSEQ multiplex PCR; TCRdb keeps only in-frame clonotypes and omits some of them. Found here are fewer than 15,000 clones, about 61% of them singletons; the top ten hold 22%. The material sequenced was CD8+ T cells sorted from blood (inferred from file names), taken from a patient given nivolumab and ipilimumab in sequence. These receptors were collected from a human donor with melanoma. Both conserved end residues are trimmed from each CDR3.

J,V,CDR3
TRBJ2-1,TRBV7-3,ASSLRTGGIGEQF
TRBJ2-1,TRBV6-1,ASSESTVAGSLYEQF
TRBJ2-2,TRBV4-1,ASSQASGKTTGELF
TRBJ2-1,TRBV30,AWSKSSVTSYNEQF
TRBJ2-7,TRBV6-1,ASTLLPYEQY
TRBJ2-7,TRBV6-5,ASSSILSGRYEQY
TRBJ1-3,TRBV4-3,ASSRDRGRNTIY
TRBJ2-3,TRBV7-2,ASSMTSGSADTQY
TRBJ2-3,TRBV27,ASSLLGTDTQY
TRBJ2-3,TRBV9,ASSPGGGPDTQY
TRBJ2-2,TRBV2,ASIGLAGVWRELF
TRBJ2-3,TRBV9,ASSVGTSGSNTDTQY
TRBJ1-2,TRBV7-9,ASSLVGVGTAIYYGYT
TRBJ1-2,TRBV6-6,ASSLGSLTYGYT
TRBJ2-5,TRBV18,ASPNRQLDRRGIYQETQY
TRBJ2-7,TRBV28,ASSPPGGFSYEQY
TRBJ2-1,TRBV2,ASTGQGREVGNEQF
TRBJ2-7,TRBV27,ASRSGGTGSYEQY
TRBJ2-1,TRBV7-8,ASSLGPLTRLAGGPGNEQF
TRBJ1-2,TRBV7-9,ASSLGGFLYT
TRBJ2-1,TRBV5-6,ASSMGTSGRKF
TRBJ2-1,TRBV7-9,ASSSRQGSNEQF
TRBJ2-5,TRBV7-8,ASTGTGQETQY
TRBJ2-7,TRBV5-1,ASSFPTGGGGYEQY
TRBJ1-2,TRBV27,ASSETGRHGYT
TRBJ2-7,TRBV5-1,ASSPTGPREQY
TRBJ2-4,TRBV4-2,ASSQGGGAKNIQY
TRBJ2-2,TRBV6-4,ASSDSTSGGDSLF
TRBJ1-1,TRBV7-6,ATQDIAEAF
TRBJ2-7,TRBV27,ASSFLGQRERKYEQY
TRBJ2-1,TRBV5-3,ASTTSRGTYNEQF
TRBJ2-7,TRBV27,ASSLSRALGDEQY
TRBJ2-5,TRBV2,ASTTGPKLLWEQY
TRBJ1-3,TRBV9,ASSPYGAEGGNTIY
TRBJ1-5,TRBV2,ASSERANQPQH
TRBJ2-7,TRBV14,ASSPNRGFNEQY
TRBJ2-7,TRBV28,ASSLLEGAGGTYEQY
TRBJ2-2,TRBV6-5,ASRLDGSIELF
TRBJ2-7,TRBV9,ASSVRGGGPSSYEQY
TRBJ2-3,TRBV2,ASGGETSGSGDTQY
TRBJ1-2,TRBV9,ASSASSDGYT
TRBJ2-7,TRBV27,ASSSPRDRGGEQY
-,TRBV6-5,ASSFLGGYEQY
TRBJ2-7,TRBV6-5,ASKDSYEQY
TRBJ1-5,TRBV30,AWSVSATESPQH
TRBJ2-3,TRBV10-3,ATPAPGVSGEVGTDTQY
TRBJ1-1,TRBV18,ASSPGGRAGRNTEAF
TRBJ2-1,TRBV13,ASSFSAGVEQF
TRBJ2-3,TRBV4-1,ASSPTIYLGREWTDTQY
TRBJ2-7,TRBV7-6,ASSLDVGDEQY
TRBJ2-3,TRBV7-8,ASSLGAGGADTQY
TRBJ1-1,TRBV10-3,AISEGGENTEAF
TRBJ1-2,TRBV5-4,ASSLAGFDYGYT
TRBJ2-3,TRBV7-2,ASSLTGISTDTQY
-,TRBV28,ASSPGTGTYEQY
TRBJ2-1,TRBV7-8,ASSPINEQF
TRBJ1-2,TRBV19,ASSSQGAVYGYT
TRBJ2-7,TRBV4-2,ASSRPGGDEQY